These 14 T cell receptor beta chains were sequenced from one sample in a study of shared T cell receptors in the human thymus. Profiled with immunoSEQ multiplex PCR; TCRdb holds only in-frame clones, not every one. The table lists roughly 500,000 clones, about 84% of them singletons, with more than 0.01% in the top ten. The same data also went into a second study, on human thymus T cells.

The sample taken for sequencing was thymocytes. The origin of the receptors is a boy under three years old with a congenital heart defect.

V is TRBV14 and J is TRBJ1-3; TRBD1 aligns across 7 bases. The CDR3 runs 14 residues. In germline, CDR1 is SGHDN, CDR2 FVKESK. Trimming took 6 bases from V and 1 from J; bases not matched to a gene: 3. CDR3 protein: CASRRTGSGNTIYF. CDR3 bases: TGTGCCAGCAGGCGGACAGGTTCTGGAAACACCATATATTTT.

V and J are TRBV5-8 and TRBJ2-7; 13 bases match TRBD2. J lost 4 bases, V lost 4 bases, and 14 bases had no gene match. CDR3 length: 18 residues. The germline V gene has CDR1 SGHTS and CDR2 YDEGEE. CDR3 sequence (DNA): TGTGCCAGCAGCCCACCTGACGGGTGGACTAGCGGGAGTTACGAGCAGTACTTC. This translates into CASSPPDGWTSGSYEQYF.

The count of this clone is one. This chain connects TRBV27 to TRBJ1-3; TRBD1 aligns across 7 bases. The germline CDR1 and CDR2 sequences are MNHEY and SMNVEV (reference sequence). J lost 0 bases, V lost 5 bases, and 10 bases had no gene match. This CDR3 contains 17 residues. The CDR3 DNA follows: TGTGCCAGCAGTACAACCGGGACAGCCGTCTCTGGAAACACCATATATTTT. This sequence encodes CASSTTGTAVSGNTIYF.

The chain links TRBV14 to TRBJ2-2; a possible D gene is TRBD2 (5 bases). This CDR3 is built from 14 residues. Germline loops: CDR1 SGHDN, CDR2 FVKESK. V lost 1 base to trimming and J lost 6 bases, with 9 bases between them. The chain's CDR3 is CASSQVFGAGELFF. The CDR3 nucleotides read TGTGCCAGCAGCCAAGTCTTCGGGGCCGGGGAGCTGTTTTTT.

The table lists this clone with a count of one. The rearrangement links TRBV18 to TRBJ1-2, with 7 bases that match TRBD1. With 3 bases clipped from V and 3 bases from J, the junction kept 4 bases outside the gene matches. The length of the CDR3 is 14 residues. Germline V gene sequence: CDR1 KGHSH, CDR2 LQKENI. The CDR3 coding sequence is TGTGCCAGCTCACCTCCAGGACAGGACTATGGCTACACCTTC. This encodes CASSPPGQDYGYTF.

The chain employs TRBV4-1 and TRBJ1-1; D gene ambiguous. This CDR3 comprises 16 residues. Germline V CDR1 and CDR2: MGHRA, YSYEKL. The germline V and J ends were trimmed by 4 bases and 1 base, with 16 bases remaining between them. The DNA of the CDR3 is TGCGCCAGCAGCCCCTTCTTCCCCCCGGGGAACACTGAAGCTTTCTTT. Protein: CASSPFFPPGNTEAFF.

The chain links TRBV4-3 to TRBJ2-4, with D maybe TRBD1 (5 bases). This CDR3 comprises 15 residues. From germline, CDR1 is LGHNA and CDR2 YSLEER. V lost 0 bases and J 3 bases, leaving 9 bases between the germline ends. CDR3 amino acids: CASSQDRQLKNIQYF. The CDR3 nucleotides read TGCGCCAGCAGCCAAGATCGACAGCTCAAAAACATTCAGTACTTC.

In DNA, the CDR3 is TGTGCCAGCAGCCCTCACCGGGAGACAGGGAGCAGAGAAGCTTTCTTT. Its translation is CASSPHRETGSREAFF. This rearrangement joins TRBV7-9 to TRBJ1-1; 7 bases align to TRBD1. Germline-derived CDR1 and CDR2 are SEHNR and FQNEAQ (reference sequence). Trimming at V came to 5 bases and at J to 8 bases, leaving 17 bases not matched to a gene. CDR3 length: 16 residues.

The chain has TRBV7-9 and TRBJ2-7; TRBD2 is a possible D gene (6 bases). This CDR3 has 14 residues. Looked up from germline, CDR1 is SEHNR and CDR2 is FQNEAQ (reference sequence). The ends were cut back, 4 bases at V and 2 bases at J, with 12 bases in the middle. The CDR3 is CASSSGRLTYEQYF. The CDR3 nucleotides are TGTGCCAGCAGCTCAGGGAGGTTAACCTACGAGCAGTACTTC. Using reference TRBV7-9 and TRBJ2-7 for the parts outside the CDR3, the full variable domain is DTGVSQNPRHKITKRGQNVTFRCDPISEHNRLYWYRQTLGQGPEFLTYFQNEAQLEKSRLLSDRFSAERPKGSFSTLEIQRTEQGDSAMYLCASSSGRLTYEQYFGPGTRLTVT.

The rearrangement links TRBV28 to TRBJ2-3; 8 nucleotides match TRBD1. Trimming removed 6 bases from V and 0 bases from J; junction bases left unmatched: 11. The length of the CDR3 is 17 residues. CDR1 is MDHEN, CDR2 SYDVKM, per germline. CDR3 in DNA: TGTGCCAGCAGCAACACCGGGACAGGAACAAGCACAGATACGCAGTATTTT. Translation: CASSNTGTGTSTDTQYF. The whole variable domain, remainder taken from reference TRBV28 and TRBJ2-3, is DVKVTQSSRYLVKRTGEKVFLECVQDMDHENMFWYRQDPGLGLRLIYFSYDVKMKEKGDIPEGYSVSREKKERFSLILESASTNQTSMYLCASSNTGTGTSTDTQYFGPGTRLTVL.

The CDR3 sequence: CASSSGQGRPYEQYF. CDR3 bases: TGTGCCAGCAGCTCAGGACAGGGGCGCCCCTACGAGCAGTACTTC. V usage is TRBV7-9 and J usage is TRBJ2-7, with 9 bases identical to TRBD1. The CDR3 has 15 amino acids. The V gene end was trimmed by 4 bases and the J gene end by 2 bases; junction bases not matched to a gene: 6. The germline V gene encodes CDR1 SEHNR and CDR2 FQNEAQ (reference sequence).

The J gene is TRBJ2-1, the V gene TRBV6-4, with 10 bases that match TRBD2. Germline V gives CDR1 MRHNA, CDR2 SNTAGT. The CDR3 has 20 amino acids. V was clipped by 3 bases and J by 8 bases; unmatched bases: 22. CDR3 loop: CASSDRALCSSGSKGYEQFF. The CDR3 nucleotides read TGTGCCAGCAGTGATCGCGCGTTATGTTCTAGCGGGAGTAAGGGGTATGAGCAGTTCTTC.

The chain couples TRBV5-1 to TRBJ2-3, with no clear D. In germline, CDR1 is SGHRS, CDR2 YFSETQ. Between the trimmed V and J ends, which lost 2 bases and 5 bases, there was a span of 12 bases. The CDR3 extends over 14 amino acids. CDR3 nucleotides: TGCGCCAGCAGCTTACAGCCCAGCCTAGATACGCAGTATTTT. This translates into CASSLQPSLDTQYF.

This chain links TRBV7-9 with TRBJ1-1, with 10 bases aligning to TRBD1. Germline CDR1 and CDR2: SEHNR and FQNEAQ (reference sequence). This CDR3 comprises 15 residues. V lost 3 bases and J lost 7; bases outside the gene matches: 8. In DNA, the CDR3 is TGTGCCAGCAGCTTGCCGGGACAGGGGAACTTTGAAGCTTTCTTT. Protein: CASSLPGQGNFEAFF.